Here is one TCR beta chain with its context. Its antigen is not identified. Heparinised blood was drawn once per donor, averaging about 100 mL. Naive, central memory, regulatory and stem cell-like memory cells within the CD4+ compartment were sorted using CD45RO/CCR7/CD25/CD127/CD95/CD27. The sample originates from a study of beta chain features in type 1 diabetes. Broader study findings: A potential PCR bias toward shorter templates would be equal in patient and control samples. For Type 1 diabetes patients, all four CD4+ subsets carried TCRB CDR3s that were moderately but significantly shorter. A definitive answer on HLA type influencing TCRB rearrangement was not reached here.

The CDR3 sequence is 16 residues long. Trimming cost V 4 bases and J 4 bases, with 18 bases left between them. Germline lookup yields CDR1 SEHNR and CDR2 FQNEAQ (reference sequence). As every portion of the isolated RNA was reverse transcribed, the sequencing read expressed TCRB transcripts. Using immunoSEQ multiplex PCR, the repertoire was profiled, and TCRdb retains in-frame clones only, with some absent. Of 60,000 to 75,000 clones in the sample, approximately 50% were seen once. Sequencing was carried out using central memory CD4+ T cells from blood. This TCR was sampled from a young man with type 1 diabetes. V and J are TRBV7-9 and TRBJ2-3; a weak D match, TRBD1 (7 bases). CDR3 sequence: CASSYRGAGIPDTQYF. The CDR3 bases are TGTGCCAGCAGCTACAGGGGTGCGGGGATCCCAGATACGCAGTATTTT. Based on the CDR3 plus reference TRBV7-9 and TRBJ2-3, the full variable domain is DTGVSQNPRHKITKRGQNVTFRCDPISEHNRLYWYRQTLGQGPEFLTYFQNEAQLEKSRLLSDRFSAERPKGSFSTLEIQRTEQGDSAMYLCASSYRGAGIPDTQYFGPGTRLTVL.